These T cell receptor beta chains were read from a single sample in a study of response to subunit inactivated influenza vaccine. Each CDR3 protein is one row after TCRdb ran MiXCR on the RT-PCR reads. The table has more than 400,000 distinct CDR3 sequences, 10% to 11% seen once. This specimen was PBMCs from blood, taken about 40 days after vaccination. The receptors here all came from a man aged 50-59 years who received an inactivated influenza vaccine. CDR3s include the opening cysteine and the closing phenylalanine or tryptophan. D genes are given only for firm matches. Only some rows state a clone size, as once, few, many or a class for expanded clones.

cdr3_nt: TGTGCCAGCAGCGTAGCCCCACCCAGCCGAGGGAACGGGGAGCTGTTTTTT
cdr3_aa: CASSVAPPSRGNGELFF
d_call: .
j_call: TRBJ2-2
clone_size: few
v_call: TRBV9

cdr3_nt: TGCGCCAGCAGTCCCGGGACAGGGGGCTTCGAGCAGTTCTTC
cdr3_aa: CASSPGTGGFEQFF
d_call: TRBD1
j_call: TRBJ2-1
clone_size: .
v_call: TRBV5-1

cdr3_nt: TGCGCCAGCAGCCAAGACCAAGATCTGGACAGAGGTGAAAAACTGTTTTTT
cdr3_aa: CASSQDQDLDRGEKLFF
d_call: .
j_call: TRBJ1-4
clone_size: many
v_call: TRBV4-3

cdr3_nt: TGTGCCAGCAGCTTAGCTTGGGGGACTGAAGCTTTCTTT
cdr3_aa: CASSLAWGTEAFF
d_call: .
j_call: TRBJ1-1
clone_size: many
v_call: TRBV7-6

cdr3_nt: TGTGCCAGCAGTTTAGACCCAGGGTATGGCTACACCTTC
cdr3_aa: CASSLDPGYGYTF
d_call: .
j_call: TRBJ1-2
clone_size: .
v_call: TRBV12-3/TRBV12-4

cdr3_nt: TGTGCCAGCCGACAGGCCTCATACAATGAGCAGTTCTTC
cdr3_aa: CASRQASYNEQFF
d_call: .
j_call: TRBJ2-1
clone_size: many
v_call: TRBV7-2

cdr3_nt: TGCAGTGCTAGAGGCTTTATGGGGGACAATCAGCCCCAGCATTTT
cdr3_aa: CSARGFMGDNQPQHF
d_call: .
j_call: TRBJ1-5
clone_size: .
v_call: TRBV20-1

cdr3_nt: TGTGCCAGCAGCAAGGACAGGGAGGGCGGTGAGCAGTTCTTC
cdr3_aa: CASSKDREGGEQFF
d_call: .
j_call: TRBJ2-1
clone_size: many
v_call: TRBV5-6

cdr3_nt: TGTGCCAGCAGCCCAGACCCCCAGGGGGGGTTTGAGACCCAGTACTTC
cdr3_aa: CASSPDPQGGFETQYF
d_call: .
j_call: TRBJ2-5
clone_size: .
v_call: TRBV4-2

cdr3_nt: TGTGCCAGCAGCCCCAGTGGGGGGACGTATAATTCACCCCTCCACTTT
cdr3_aa: CASSPSGGTYNSPLHF
d_call: .
j_call: TRBJ1-6
clone_size: .
v_call: TRBV7-9

cdr3_nt: TGTGCCAGCAGCCAGACAGGGGTTCGGGATACGCAGTATTTT
cdr3_aa: CASSQTGVRDTQYF
d_call: TRBD1
j_call: TRBJ2-3
clone_size: .
v_call: TRBV7-2

cdr3_nt: TGTGCCAGCAGCATTCCCATCCCTCCCTACGAGCAGTACTTC
cdr3_aa: CASSIPIPPYEQYF
d_call: .
j_call: TRBJ2-7
clone_size: few
v_call: TRBV6-1

cdr3_nt: TGCAGTGCTAGAGATCCAATCTCCTACAATGAGCAGTTCTTC
cdr3_aa: CSARDPISYNEQFF
d_call: .
j_call: TRBJ2-1
clone_size: few
v_call: TRBV20-1

cdr3_nt: TGTGCCAGCAGCCAAGTCGGCCGCGGGAGGAGGGAGGTCAAAAACATTCAGTACTTC
cdr3_aa: CASSQVGRGRREVKNIQYF
d_call: TRBD2
j_call: TRBJ2-4
clone_size: .
v_call: TRBV4-2

cdr3_nt: TGTGCCAGCAGTGAACAGGGTTGGGGCTACGAGCAGTACTTC
cdr3_aa: CASSEQGWGYEQYF
d_call: .
j_call: TRBJ2-7
clone_size: .
v_call: TRBV2

cdr3_nt: TGTGCCAGCTCACCACCGGGGGGGCCTAAAGATACGCAGTATTTT
cdr3_aa: CASSPPGGPKDTQYF
d_call: .
j_call: TRBJ2-3
clone_size: .
v_call: TRBV18

cdr3_nt: TGCAGTGCTACCAGGACAGGGGCGAACACTGAAGCTTTCTTT
cdr3_aa: CSATRTGANTEAFF
d_call: TRBD1
j_call: TRBJ1-1
clone_size: .
v_call: TRBV20-1

cdr3_nt: TGTGCCAGCATGCCGGGGGGGTTTGTCAATCAGCCCCAGCATTTT
cdr3_aa: CASMPGGFVNQPQHF
d_call: .
j_call: TRBJ1-5
clone_size: many
v_call: TRBV6-2/TRBV6-3

cdr3_nt: TGTGCCAGCAGCCCAGGGACTAGCGGGGGGGCCGCAGAGACCCAGTACTTC
cdr3_aa: CASSPGTSGGAAETQYF
d_call: TRBD2
j_call: TRBJ2-5
clone_size: many
v_call: TRBV12-3/TRBV12-4

cdr3_nt: TGCGCCAGCAGGGCAGAAGTGAACACTGAAGCTTTCTTT
cdr3_aa: CASRAEVNTEAFF
d_call: .
j_call: TRBJ1-1
clone_size: once
v_call: TRBV10-2

cdr3_nt: TGTGCCATCAGTGAGTCGACTCGGCCAGGGCGATGGGCAGAGACCCAGTACTTC
cdr3_aa: CAISESTRPGRWAETQYF
d_call: .
j_call: TRBJ2-5
clone_size: .
v_call: TRBV10-3

cdr3_nt: TGTGCCATCGCACCGGCTAGCGGGAGTTTGTCCGAGACCCAGTACTTC
cdr3_aa: CAIAPASGSLSETQYF
d_call: TRBD2
j_call: TRBJ2-5
clone_size: many
v_call: TRBV10-3

cdr3_nt: TGTGCCAGCAGCCAAGACCTTCCCCGTGAGGCGAACACCGGGGAGCTGTTTTTT
cdr3_aa: CASSQDLPREANTGELFF
d_call: .
j_call: TRBJ2-2
clone_size: .
v_call: TRBV4-2

cdr3_nt: TGTGCCAGCAGTTTCCAACTAGCGGGTACCTACAATGAGCAGTTCTTC
cdr3_aa: CASSFQLAGTYNEQFF
d_call: TRBD2
j_call: TRBJ2-1
clone_size: .
v_call: TRBV12-3/TRBV12-4

cdr3_nt: TGCGCCAGCAGCCATTTACAGGGGTCTTACAATGAGCAGTTCTTC
cdr3_aa: CASSHLQGSYNEQFF
d_call: TRBD1
j_call: TRBJ2-1
clone_size: .
v_call: TRBV4-3

cdr3_nt: TGCGCCAGCAGCTTGGTCGCGACCCAGTACTTC
cdr3_aa: CASSLVATQYF
d_call: .
j_call: TRBJ2-5
clone_size: .
v_call: TRBV5-1

cdr3_nt: TGTGCCAGCAGTTACCTCCGCCAGCCCCAGCATTTT
cdr3_aa: CASSYLRQPQHF
d_call: .
j_call: TRBJ1-5
clone_size: .
v_call: TRBV6-2/TRBV6-3

cdr3_nt: TGTGCCAGCAGTTTATTTGTCGGGTTGGAGACCCAGTACTTC
cdr3_aa: CASSLFVGLETQYF
d_call: .
j_call: TRBJ2-5
clone_size: few
v_call: TRBV28

cdr3_nt: TGCGCCAGCAGCGCAACAGGGAAGGGTTACGAGCAGTACTTC
cdr3_aa: CASSATGKGYEQYF
d_call: .
j_call: TRBJ2-7
clone_size: .
v_call: TRBV5-1

cdr3_nt: TGCGCCAGCAGCCCCTCCCCGGGACTAGCGCCAGATACGCAGTATTTT
cdr3_aa: CASSPSPGLAPDTQYF
d_call: TRBD2
j_call: TRBJ2-3
clone_size: .
v_call: TRBV4-3

cdr3_nt: TGTGCCAGCAGCTTAATCGGCCGGGCCTTGGGCTACAATGAGCAGTTCTTC
cdr3_aa: CASSLIGRALGYNEQFF
d_call: .
j_call: TRBJ2-1
clone_size: few
v_call: TRBV7-9

cdr3_nt: TGTGCCAGCACCAGGACAGGGGGCGCCCCCGGGGAGCTGTTTTTT
cdr3_aa: CASTRTGGAPGELFF
d_call: TRBD1
j_call: TRBJ2-2
clone_size: few
v_call: TRBV12-3/TRBV12-4

cdr3_nt: TGTGCCAGCACCGAGGGGGGTAGACTAGCTCGCACAGATACGCAGTATTTT
cdr3_aa: CASTEGGRLARTDTQYF
d_call: .
j_call: TRBJ2-3
clone_size: .
v_call: TRBV11-2

cdr3_nt: TGTGCCAGCAGCCGGTACACTGAAGCTTTCTTT
cdr3_aa: CASSRYTEAFF
d_call: .
j_call: TRBJ1-1
clone_size: many
v_call: TRBV5-6

cdr3_nt: TGCAGCGTTGTCCCGAGGGGCTACTACGAGCAGTACTTC
cdr3_aa: CSVVPRGYYEQYF
d_call: .
j_call: TRBJ2-7
clone_size: many
v_call: TRBV29-1

cdr3_nt: TGCAGCGTTGGAGGCGCCGGCTCCTACAATGAGCAGTTCTTC
cdr3_aa: CSVGGAGSYNEQFF
d_call: .
j_call: TRBJ2-1
clone_size: .
v_call: TRBV29-1

cdr3_nt: TGTGCCAGCAGCTTGGGGGAAGTTCTGGAGCAGTACTTC
cdr3_aa: CASSLGEVLEQYF
d_call: .
j_call: TRBJ2-7
clone_size: many
v_call: TRBV7-2

cdr3_nt: TGTGCCAGCAGCTCCCCGACGGCGGACGACTCTGGAAACACCATATATTTT
cdr3_aa: CASSSPTADDSGNTIYF
d_call: .
j_call: TRBJ1-3
clone_size: many
v_call: TRBV7-9

cdr3_nt: TGCGCCAGCAGCTACCTAGGGGGGCGTGGGGGAGATGAGCAGTTCTTC
cdr3_aa: CASSYLGGRGGDEQFF
d_call: .
j_call: TRBJ2-1
clone_size: .
v_call: TRBV5-1

cdr3_nt: TGCGCCAGCAGCTTGCTACAGGGGGGCACCGGGGAGCTGTTTTTT
cdr3_aa: CASSLLQGGTGELFF
d_call: TRBD1
j_call: TRBJ2-2
clone_size: .
v_call: TRBV5-1

cdr3_nt: TGTGCCACCGGGACGCAGTATTTT
cdr3_aa: CATGTQYF
d_call: .
j_call: TRBJ2-3
clone_size: .
v_call: TRBV24-1

cdr3_nt: TGCAGTGCTAGAATGGCTAGCGGGAGCAATGAGCAGTTCTTC
cdr3_aa: CSARMASGSNEQFF
d_call: TRBD2
j_call: TRBJ2-1
clone_size: many
v_call: TRBV20-1

cdr3_nt: TGCAGTGCTAGCGGGGGTGATGAGACCCAGTACTTC
cdr3_aa: CSASGGDETQYF
d_call: .
j_call: TRBJ2-5
clone_size: many
v_call: TRBV20-1

cdr3_nt: TGCAGTGCTAGACCCTCCTCGGGAGGACGGGACAATGAGCAGTTCTTC
cdr3_aa: CSARPSSGGRDNEQFF
d_call: TRBD2
j_call: TRBJ2-1
clone_size: .
v_call: TRBV20-1

cdr3_nt: TGCAGTGCTAGTGTAGGGGACACGAACTATGGCTACACCTTC
cdr3_aa: CSASVGDTNYGYTF
d_call: .
j_call: TRBJ1-2
clone_size: many
v_call: TRBV20-1

cdr3_nt: TGTGCCAGCAGCTTGCTAGCGGGAGTGGGGAATGAGCAGTTCTTC
cdr3_aa: CASSLLAGVGNEQFF
d_call: TRBD2
j_call: TRBJ2-1
clone_size: many
v_call: TRBV5-5

cdr3_nt: TGTGCCAGCAGCCAAGAAATAGGGCGATTCTCTGGAAACACCATATATTTT
cdr3_aa: CASSQEIGRFSGNTIYF
d_call: .
j_call: TRBJ1-3
clone_size: .
v_call: TRBV4-2

cdr3_nt: TGTGCCAGCAGTTTACCTAATTGGAGCGGGGGGGCGGCTGAGCAGTTCTTC
cdr3_aa: CASSLPNWSGGAAEQFF
d_call: TRBD2
j_call: TRBJ2-1
clone_size: .
v_call: TRBV12-3/TRBV12-4

cdr3_nt: TGTGCCAGCGGACTCCCCCCCATCGAGCAGTTCTTC
cdr3_aa: CASGLPPIEQFF
d_call: .
j_call: TRBJ2-1
clone_size: many
v_call: TRBV12-3/TRBV12-4

cdr3_nt: TGTGCCAGCAGCTTACCGCGAGCGGGAGGGCCAACAGATACGCAGTATTTT
cdr3_aa: CASSLPRAGGPTDTQYF
d_call: TRBD2
j_call: TRBJ2-3
clone_size: few
v_call: TRBV7-9

cdr3_nt: TGTGCCAGCAGCTTAACACCCGCAGATACGCAGTATTTT
cdr3_aa: CASSLTPADTQYF
d_call: .
j_call: TRBJ2-3
clone_size: few
v_call: TRBV7-3

cdr3_nt: TGCGCCAGCAGCACGGGACTTCCCGCTAGCACAGATACGCAGTATTTT
cdr3_aa: CASSTGLPASTDTQYF
d_call: .
j_call: TRBJ2-3
clone_size: .
v_call: TRBV5-1

cdr3_nt: TGTGCCAGCAGTTACGGACAGGGAAATCAGCCCCAGCATTTT
cdr3_aa: CASSYGQGNQPQHF
d_call: TRBD1
j_call: TRBJ1-5
clone_size: many
v_call: TRBV6-5

cdr3_nt: TGCAGTGCCCCTCATATTAACTATGGCTACACCTTC
cdr3_aa: CSAPHINYGYTF
d_call: .
j_call: TRBJ1-2
clone_size: many
v_call: TRBV20-1

cdr3_nt: TGCAGTGCTAGAGTTCCGGGGGCTCCCCACGAGCAGTACTTC
cdr3_aa: CSARVPGAPHEQYF
d_call: .
j_call: TRBJ2-7
clone_size: .
v_call: TRBV20-1

cdr3_nt: TGTGCCAGCAACTTCGACAGGCTGAACACTGAAGCTTTCTTT
cdr3_aa: CASNFDRLNTEAFF
d_call: .
j_call: TRBJ1-1
clone_size: .
v_call: TRBV12-3/TRBV12-4

cdr3_nt: TGCAGTGCTAGAGATTTAAACAGGGGAAACACAGATACGCAGTATTTT
cdr3_aa: CSARDLNRGNTDTQYF
d_call: TRBD1
j_call: TRBJ2-3
clone_size: .
v_call: TRBV20-1